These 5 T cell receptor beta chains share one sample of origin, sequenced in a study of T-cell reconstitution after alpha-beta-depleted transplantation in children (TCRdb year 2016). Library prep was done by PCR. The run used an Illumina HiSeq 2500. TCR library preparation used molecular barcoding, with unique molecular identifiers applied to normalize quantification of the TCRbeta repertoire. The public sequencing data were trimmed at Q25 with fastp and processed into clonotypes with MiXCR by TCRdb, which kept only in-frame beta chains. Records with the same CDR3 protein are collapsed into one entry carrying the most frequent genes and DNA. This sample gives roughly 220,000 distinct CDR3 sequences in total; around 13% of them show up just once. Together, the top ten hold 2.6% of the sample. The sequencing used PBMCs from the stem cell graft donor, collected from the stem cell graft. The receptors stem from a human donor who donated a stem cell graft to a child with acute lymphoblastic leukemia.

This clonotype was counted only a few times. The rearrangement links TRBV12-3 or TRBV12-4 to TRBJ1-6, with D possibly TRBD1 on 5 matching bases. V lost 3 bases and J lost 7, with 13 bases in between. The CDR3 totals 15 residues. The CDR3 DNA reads TGTGCCAGCAGTTTGGCGGGGACGTTCAATTCACCCCTCCACTTT. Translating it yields CASSLAGTFNSPLHF.

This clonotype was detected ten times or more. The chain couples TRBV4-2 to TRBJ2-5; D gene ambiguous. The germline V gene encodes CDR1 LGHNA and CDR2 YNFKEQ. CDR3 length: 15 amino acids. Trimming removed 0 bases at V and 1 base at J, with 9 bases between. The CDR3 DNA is TGTGCCAGCAGCCAAGATGTACAGAGCCAAGAGACCCAGTACTTC. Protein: CASSQDVQSQETQYF.

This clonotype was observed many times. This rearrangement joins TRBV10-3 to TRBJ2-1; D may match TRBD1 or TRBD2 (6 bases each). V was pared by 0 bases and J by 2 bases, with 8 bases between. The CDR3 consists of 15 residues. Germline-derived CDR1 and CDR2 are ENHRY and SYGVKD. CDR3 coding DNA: TGTGCCATCAGTGAGTCCGGGGGCACCTACAATGAGCAGTTCTTC. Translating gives CAISESGGTYNEQFF.

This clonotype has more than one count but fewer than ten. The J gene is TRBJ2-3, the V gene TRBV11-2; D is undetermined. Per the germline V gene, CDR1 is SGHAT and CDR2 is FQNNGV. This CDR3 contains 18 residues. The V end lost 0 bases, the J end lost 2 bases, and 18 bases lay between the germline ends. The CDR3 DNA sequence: TGTGCCAGCAGCTTAGATAAGACCCGACTCTATTCCACAGATACGCAGTATTTT. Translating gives CASSLDKTRLYSTDTQYF.

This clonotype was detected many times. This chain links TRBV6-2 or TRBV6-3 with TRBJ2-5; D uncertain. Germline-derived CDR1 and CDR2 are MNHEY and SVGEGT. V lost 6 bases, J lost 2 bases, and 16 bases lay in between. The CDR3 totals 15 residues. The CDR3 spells CASSRQGLIQETQYF. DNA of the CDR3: TGTGCCAGCAGCAGGCAAGGCCTCATACAAGAGACCCAGTACTTC.